One and the same sample provided the 8 T cell receptor beta chains below, sequenced in a study of human CD8 memory T cell subsets. It was UMI-labeled 5' RACE by which the TCR beta libraries were made. TCRdb reprocessed the 5' RACE reads, with one entry per CDR3 protein and no DNA. In all, the sample yields 10,000 to 12,000 distinct CDR3 sequences. Material for sequencing was CD8+ T cells from PBMCs. All receptors derive from a human donor in good health.

V and J are TRBV4-2 and TRBJ1-1. Germline V gene sequence: CDR1 LGHNA, CDR2 YNFKEQ. The CDR3 runs 15 residues. CDR3 in amino acids: CASSPWDGGGTEAFF.

The chain employs TRBV28 and TRBJ2-7; TCRdb names TRBD1, which stays unverified in the absence of DNA. Germline V CDR1 and CDR2: MDHEN, SYDVKM. The length of the CDR3 is 16 residues. CDR3 region: CASSLDYGTGLHEQYF.

V gene TRBV6-2 or TRBV6-3 combines with J gene TRBJ2-1; TCRdb indicates TRBD1, and absent DNA this call remains unverified. Germline V gene lookup returns CDR1 MNHEY and CDR2 SVGEGT. This CDR3 region has 16 residues. This CDR3 is CASSYTPGSSYNEQFF.

The rearrangement uses TRBV5-5 and TRBJ2-1; without DNA, the TCRdb call of TRBD1 cannot be checked. The CDR3 has 15 amino acids. From germline, CDR1 is SGHKS and CDR2 YYEKEE (reference sequence). The CDR3 sequence is CASSYGGGAGNEQFF.

The chain has TRBV20-1 and TRBJ1-2. The CDR3 is 11 residues long. Germline V gene lookup returns CDR1 DFQATT and CDR2 SNEGSKA (reference sequence). The CDR3 loop is CSASEDYGYTF.

The gene calls are TRBV19 and TRBJ2-1. The CDR3 is made up of 12 amino acids. Germline loops: CDR1 LNHDA, CDR2 SQIVND (reference sequence). This CDR3 reads CASSIPYNEQFF.

The chain uses TRBV20-1 and TRBJ1-5. Looked up from germline, CDR1 is DFQATT and CDR2 is SNEGSKA (reference sequence). The CDR3 extends over 15 amino acids. The CDR3 is CSARDRGLEGQPQHF.

J is TRBJ2-2 and V is TRBV5-6. The germline gives CDR1 SGHDT, CDR2 YYEEEE. The CDR3 covers 13 residues. CDR3 sequence reads: CASSPVRLGELFF.